This T cell receptor (beta chain) was observed in a study of post-analysis software for immune sequencing data. Study background: There were relapsing-remitting, secondary progressive and progressive-relapsing multiple sclerosis among the disease courses included.

CDR3 length: 15 amino acids. Looked up from germline, CDR1 is DFQATT and CDR2 is SNEGSKA (reference sequence). The germline V and J ends were trimmed by 5 bases and 3 bases, with 19 bases remaining between them. Unique molecular identifiers featured in each of the TCR beta cDNA libraries. TCRdb itself ran the PCR reads through MiXCR, one entry per CDR3 protein. This sample has 740,000 or so distinct CDR3 sequences, with about 57% found just once. Notes on the study in general: TRBV segments more frequent in patients than in controls numbered about five and included TRBV5-6, TRBV5-1 and TRBV20-1. Multiple sclerosis patients showed significantly lower normalized Chao1 diversity than controls did.

Points on this clonotype: Antigen unknown.

This clonotype was obtained from a girl aged 10 to 17 with multiple sclerosis. The chain combines TRBV20-1 with TRBJ1-2, with D perhaps matching TRBD1 (5 bases). The sample consisted of blood. Here the CDR3 DNA reads TGCAGTGCTTCCCGGGCCCAGGGAGGGGACTATGGCTACACCTTC. It translates to CSASRAQGGDYGYTF.